Below, 6 T cell receptor beta chains from the same sample are listed, as sequenced in a study of cytomegalovirus exposure and HLA in healthy donors. Primers for the PCR totalled 60 Vbeta and 13 Jbeta. Sequenced by immunoSEQ multiplex PCR; TCRdb stores in-frame clones only, minus some. The profile shows roughly 150,000 clones, around 85% of them singletons. The sequenced material came from PBMCs. These receptors were obtained from a male donor in good health and CMV-seronegative.

The chain is built from TRBV5-1 and TRBJ1-2; 11 nucleotides align to TRBD1. Germline CDR1 and CDR2: SGHRS and YFSETQ. The CDR3 is made up of 14 amino acids. Trimming cost V 3 bases and J 6 bases; bases outside gene matches: 4. The CDR3 region has the DNA TGCGCCAGCAGCTCTGAGGACAGGGGGCATGGCTACACCTTC. It translates to CASSSEDRGHGYTF.

The chain is built from TRBV10-3 and TRBJ2-3, with D perhaps matching TRBD2 (5 bases). The CDR3 sequence is 13 residues long. Trimming removed 7 bases from V and 5 bases from J, with 13 bases in between. Germline V gives CDR1 ENHRY, CDR2 SYGVKD. The chain's CDR3 is CAITPRGGDTQYF. The CDR3, as DNA: TGTGCCATCACCCCCCGGGGTGGAGATACGCAGTATTTT.

The chain combines TRBV5-4 with TRBJ2-1, with D tentatively TRBD1 (5 bases). Looked up from germline, CDR1 is SGHNT and CDR2 is YYREEE (reference sequence). Trimming took 2 bases from V and 9 from J, leaving 12 bases between them. The CDR3 loop spans 13 amino acids. The CDR3 bases are TGTGCCAGCAGCTTTACAGGCCCGGGTGAGCAGTTCTTC. The encoded protein is CASSFTGPGEQFF.

The chain employs TRBV5-1 and TRBJ2-7; 8 nucleotides align to TRBD2. Trimming took 1 base from V and 7 from J; bases not matched to a gene: 22. Germline V lookup: CDR1 SGHRS, CDR2 YFSETQ. The CDR3 is made up of 19 amino acids. The CDR3 protein is CASSLKPSGGVSSHWEQYF. The CDR3 DNA is TGCGCCAGCAGCTTGAAGCCGTCGGGGGGGGTCTCATCTCATTGGGAGCAGTACTTC.

The V gene is TRBV10-1, the J gene TRBJ1-1; TRBD1 matches 8 bases. This CDR3 is 15 amino acids long. The germline CDR1 and CDR2 sequences are WNHNN and SYGVQD (reference sequence). V lost 2 bases to trimming and J lost 1 base; unmatched junction nucleotides: 3. The CDR3 protein is CASSEKDRENTEAFF. The CDR3 DNA is TGCGCCAGCAGTGAGAAGGACAGGGAGAACACTGAAGCTTTCTTT.

The CDR3 DNA sequence: TGTGCCATCGGGGACAGGGCTAACTATGGCTACACCTTC. This translates into CAIGDRANYGYTF. The chain links TRBV10-3 to TRBJ1-2; 9 nucleotides align to TRBD1. The CDR3 covers 13 residues. The ends lost 8 bases at V and 0 bases at J; junction bases unmatched: 1. Germline V gene data show CDR1 as ENHRY and CDR2 as SYGVKD.